The present T cell receptor beta chain was sequenced within a study of blood T cell repertoires in COVID-19. Study overall: Acute-phase and convalescent COVID-19 samples originated in the United States, Italy and Spain.

The CDR3 is made up of 15 amino acids. The germline CDR1 and CDR2 sequences are MDHEN and SYDVKM. V lost 7 bases to trimming and J lost 1 base; unmatched junction nucleotides: 8. Per the study methods: Amplification of reference gene primers provided the estimated nucleated cell counts. Method: immunoSEQ multiplex PCR; TCRdb's copy keeps in-frame clones and lacks some. V and J calls and clone size are those listed in that table; D and trimming were worked out from the DNA. The sample includes about 220,000 clones, more than 85% of them seen just once. Source material: peripheral blood. The genes are TRBV28 and TRBJ1-2; the match to TRBD1 covers 8 bases. The TCR sequence derives from a man aged 40-49 years with active or convalescent COVID-19. The CDR3 spells CASTAWDRLNYGYTF. CDR3 coding DNA: TGTGCCAGCACCGCCTGGGACAGGCTTAACTATGGCTACACCTTC.